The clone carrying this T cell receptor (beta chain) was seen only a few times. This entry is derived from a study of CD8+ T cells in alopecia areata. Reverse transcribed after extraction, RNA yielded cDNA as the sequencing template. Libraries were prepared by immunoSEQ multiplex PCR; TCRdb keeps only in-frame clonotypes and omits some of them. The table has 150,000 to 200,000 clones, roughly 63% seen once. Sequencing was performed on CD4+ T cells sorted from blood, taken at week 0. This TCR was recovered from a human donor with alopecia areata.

This CDR3 is CSVSYTYEQYF. The CDR3 coding sequence is TGCAGCGTCTCATATACCTACGAGCAGTACTTC. The rearrangement uses TRBV29-1 and TRBJ2-7; D call uncertain. V was cut by 6 bases and J by 2 bases, with 8 bases left in between. CDR1 SQVTM and CDR2 ANQGSEA come from the germline V gene. The CDR3 totals 11 residues.